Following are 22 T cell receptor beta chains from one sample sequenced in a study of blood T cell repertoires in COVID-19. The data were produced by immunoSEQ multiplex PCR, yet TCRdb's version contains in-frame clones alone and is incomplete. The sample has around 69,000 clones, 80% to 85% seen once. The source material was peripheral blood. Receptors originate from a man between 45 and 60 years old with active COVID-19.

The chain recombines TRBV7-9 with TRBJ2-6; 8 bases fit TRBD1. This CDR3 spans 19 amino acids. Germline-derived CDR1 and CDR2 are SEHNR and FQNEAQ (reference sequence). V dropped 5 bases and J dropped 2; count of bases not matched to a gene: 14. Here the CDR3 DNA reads TGTGCCAGCAGCACCCCAGGGGGCAGGGAGAGGACTGGGGCCAACGTCCTGACTTTC. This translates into CASSTPGGRERTGANVLTF.

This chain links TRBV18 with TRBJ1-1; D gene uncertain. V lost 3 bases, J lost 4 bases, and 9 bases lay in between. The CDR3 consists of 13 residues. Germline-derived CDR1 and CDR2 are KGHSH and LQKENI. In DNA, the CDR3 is TGTGCCAGCTCACCCGCGGGGAGCACTGAAGCTTTCTTT. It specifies CASSPAGSTEAFF. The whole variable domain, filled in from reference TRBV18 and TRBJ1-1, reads NAGVMQNPRHLVRRRGQEARLRCSPMKGHSHVYWYRQLPEEGLKFMVYLQKENIIDESGMPKERFSAEFPKEGPSILRIQQVVRGDSAAYFCASSPAGSTEAFFGQGTRLTVV.

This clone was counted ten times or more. The CDR3 sequence is CASSETTGTHSYGYTF. The CDR3 DNA is TGTGCCAGCAGTGAAACAACCGGGACACATTCCTATGGCTACACCTTC. The chain employs TRBV6-1 and TRBJ1-2; possibly TRBD1 for D (6 bases). Deletions cut 2 bases from V and 4 bases from J, with 17 bases between. This CDR3 is 16 amino acids long. The germline CDR1 and CDR2 sequences are MNHNS and SASEGT.

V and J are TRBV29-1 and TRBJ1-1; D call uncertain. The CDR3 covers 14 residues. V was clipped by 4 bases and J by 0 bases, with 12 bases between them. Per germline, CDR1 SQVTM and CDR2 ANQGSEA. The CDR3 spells CSVGSGGVNTEAFF. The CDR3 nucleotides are TGCAGCGTTGGGTCTGGAGGAGTGAACACTGAAGCTTTCTTT.

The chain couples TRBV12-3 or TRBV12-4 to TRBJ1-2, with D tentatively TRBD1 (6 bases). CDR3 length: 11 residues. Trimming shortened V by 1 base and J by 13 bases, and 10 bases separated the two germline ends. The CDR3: CASSLGTAITF. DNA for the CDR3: TGTGCCAGCAGTTTAGGGACAGCGATCACCTTC.

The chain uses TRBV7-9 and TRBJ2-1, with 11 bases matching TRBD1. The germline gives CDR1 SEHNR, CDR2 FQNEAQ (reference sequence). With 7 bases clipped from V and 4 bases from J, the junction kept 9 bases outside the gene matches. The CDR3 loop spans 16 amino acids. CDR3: CASKIAGDRGYNEQFF. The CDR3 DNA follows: TGTGCCAGCAAGATAGCGGGGGACAGGGGGTACAATGAGCAGTTCTTC. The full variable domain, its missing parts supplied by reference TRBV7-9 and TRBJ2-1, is DTGVSQNPRHKITKRGQNVTFRCDPISEHNRLYWYRQTLGQGPEFLTYFQNEAQLEKSRLLSDRFSAERPKGSFSTLEIQRTEQGDSAMYLCASKIAGDRGYNEQFFGPGTRLTVL.

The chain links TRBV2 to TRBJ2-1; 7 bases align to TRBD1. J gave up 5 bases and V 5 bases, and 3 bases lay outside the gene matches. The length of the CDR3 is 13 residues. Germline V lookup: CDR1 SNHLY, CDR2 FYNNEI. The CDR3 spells CASSRDSDNEQFF. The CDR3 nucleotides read TGTGCCAGCAGTCGGGACAGCGACAATGAGCAGTTCTTC.

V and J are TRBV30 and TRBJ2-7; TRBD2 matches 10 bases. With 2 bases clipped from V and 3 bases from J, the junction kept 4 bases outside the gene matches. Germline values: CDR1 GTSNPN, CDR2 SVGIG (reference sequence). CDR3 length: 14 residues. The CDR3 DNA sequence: TGTGCCTGGAGTCAGACTAGCGGGTACTACGAGCAGTACTTC. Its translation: CAWSQTSGYYEQYF. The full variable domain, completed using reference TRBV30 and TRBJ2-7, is SQTIHQWPATLVQPVGSPLSLECTVEGTSNPNLYWYRQAAGRGLQLLFYSVGIGQISSEVPQNLSASRPQDRQFILSSKKLLLSDSGFYLCAWSQTSGYYEQYFGPGTRLTVT.

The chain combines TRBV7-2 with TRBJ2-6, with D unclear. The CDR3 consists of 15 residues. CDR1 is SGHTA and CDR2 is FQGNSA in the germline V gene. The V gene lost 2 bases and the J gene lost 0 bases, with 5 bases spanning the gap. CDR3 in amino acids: CASSLRVSGANVLTF. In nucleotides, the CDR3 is TGTGCCAGCAGCTTACGAGTCTCTGGGGCCAACGTCCTGACTTTC.

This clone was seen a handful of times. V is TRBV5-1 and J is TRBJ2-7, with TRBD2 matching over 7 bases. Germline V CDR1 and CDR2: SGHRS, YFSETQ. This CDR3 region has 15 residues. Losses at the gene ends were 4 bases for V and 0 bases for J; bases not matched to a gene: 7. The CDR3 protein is CASSPTAGNSYEQYF. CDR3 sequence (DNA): TGCGCCAGCAGCCCCACAGCGGGGAACTCCTACGAGCAGTACTTC.

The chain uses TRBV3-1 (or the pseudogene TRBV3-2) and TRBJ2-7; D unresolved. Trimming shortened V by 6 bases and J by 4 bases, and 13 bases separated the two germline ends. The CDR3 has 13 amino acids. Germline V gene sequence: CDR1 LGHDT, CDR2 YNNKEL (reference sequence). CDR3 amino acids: CASRETPLYEQYF. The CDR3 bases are TGTGCCAGCAGGGAGACTCCACTTTACGAGCAGTACTTC.

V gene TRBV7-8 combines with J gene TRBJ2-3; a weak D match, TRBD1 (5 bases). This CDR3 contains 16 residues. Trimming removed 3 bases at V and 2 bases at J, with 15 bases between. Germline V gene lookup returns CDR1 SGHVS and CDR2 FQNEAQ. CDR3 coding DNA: TGTGCCAGCAGCTTGGCCAAGGGGATGGACACAGATACGCAGTATTTT. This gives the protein CASSLAKGMDTDTQYF.

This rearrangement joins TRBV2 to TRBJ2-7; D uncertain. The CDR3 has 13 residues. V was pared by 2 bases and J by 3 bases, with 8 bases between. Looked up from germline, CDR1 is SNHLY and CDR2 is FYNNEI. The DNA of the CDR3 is TGTGCCAGCAGTGAAAATGAGGTCTACGAGCAGTACTTC. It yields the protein CASSENEVYEQYF.

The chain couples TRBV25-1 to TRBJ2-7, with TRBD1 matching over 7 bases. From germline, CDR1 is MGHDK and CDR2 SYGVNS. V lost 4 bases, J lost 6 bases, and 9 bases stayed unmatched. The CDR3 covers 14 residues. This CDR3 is CASSGQGVSSEQYF. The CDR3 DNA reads TGTGCCAGCAGTGGACAGGGAGTGTCGTCCGAGCAGTACTTC.

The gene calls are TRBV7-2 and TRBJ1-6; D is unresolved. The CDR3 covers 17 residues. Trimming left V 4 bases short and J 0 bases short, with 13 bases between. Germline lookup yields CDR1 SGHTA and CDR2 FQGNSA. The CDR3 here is CASSSSGRRSYNSPLHF. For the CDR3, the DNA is TGTGCCAGCAGCTCTAGCGGCCGCCGCTCCTATAATTCACCCCTCCACTTT.

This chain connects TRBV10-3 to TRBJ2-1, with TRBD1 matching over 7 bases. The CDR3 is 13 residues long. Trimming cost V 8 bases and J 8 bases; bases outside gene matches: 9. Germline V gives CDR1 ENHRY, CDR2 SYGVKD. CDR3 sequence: CAIGQTGIDEQFF. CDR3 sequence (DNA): TGTGCCATCGGCCAGACAGGGATCGATGAGCAGTTCTTC.

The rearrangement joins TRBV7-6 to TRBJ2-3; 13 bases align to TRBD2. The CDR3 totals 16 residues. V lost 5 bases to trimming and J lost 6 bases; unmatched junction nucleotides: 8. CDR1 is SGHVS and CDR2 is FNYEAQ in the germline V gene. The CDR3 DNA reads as TGTGCCAGCAGCCTAACTAGCGGGGGGGCGGCGGATACGCAGTATTTT. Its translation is CASSLTSGGAADTQYF.

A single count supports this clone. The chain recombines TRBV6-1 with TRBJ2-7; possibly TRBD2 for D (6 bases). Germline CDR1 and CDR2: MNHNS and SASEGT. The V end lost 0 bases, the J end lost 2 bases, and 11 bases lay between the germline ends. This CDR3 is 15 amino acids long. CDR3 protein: CASSEALAGTYEQYF. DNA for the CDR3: TGTGCCAGCAGTGAAGCGCTCGCGGGAACCTACGAGCAGTACTTC.

The CDR3 protein is CASSAGSGGIYNEQFF. As DNA, the CDR3 is TGTGCCAGCAGCGCCGGGAGCGGGGGGATCTACAATGAGCAGTTCTTC. The V gene is TRBV11-3, the J gene TRBJ2-1; 9 bases agree with TRBD2. Trimming took 5 bases from V and 3 from J; bases not matched to a gene: 8. This CDR3 has 16 amino acids. Per germline, CDR1 SGHNT and CDR2 YENEEA.

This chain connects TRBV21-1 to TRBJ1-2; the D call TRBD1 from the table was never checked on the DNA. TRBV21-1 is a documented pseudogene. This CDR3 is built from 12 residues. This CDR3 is CASSKAQCGYTF. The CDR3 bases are TGTGCCAGCAGCAAAGCGCAGTGTGGCTACACCTTC.

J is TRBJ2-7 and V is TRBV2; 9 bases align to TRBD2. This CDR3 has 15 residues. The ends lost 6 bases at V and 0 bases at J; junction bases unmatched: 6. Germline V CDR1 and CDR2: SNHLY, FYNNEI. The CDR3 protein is CASRRLAAASYEQYF. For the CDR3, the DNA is TGTGCCAGCAGGCGACTAGCGGCCGCCTCCTACGAGCAGTACTTC.

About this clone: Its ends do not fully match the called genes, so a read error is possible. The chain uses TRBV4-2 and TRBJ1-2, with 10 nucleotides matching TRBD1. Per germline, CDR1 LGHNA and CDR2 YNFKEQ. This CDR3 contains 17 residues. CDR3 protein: CASTQTNRGQGSYGYTF. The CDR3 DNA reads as TGTGCCAGCACCCAAACAAACCGGGGACAGGGGTCCTATGGCTACACCTTC.